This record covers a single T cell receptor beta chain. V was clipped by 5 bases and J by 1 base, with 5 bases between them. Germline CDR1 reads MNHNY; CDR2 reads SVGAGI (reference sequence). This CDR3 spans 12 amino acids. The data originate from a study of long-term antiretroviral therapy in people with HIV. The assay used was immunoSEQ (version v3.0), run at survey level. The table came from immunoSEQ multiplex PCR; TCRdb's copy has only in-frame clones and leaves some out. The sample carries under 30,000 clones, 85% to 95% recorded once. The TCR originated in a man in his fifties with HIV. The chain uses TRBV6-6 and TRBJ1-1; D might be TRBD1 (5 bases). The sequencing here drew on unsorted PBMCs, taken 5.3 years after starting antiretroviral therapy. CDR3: CASSTGNTEAFF. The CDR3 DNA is TGTGCCAGCAGTACAGGGAACACTGAAGCTTTCTTT.